This T cell receptor (beta chain) emerged from a study of shared clonotypes between healthy human individuals. Assay used: immunoSEQ multiplex PCR; TCRdb lists only in-frame clones, some missing. The table includes over 700,000 clones, 55% to 75% detected once. The sample holds a few counts of this clone. The germline V gene encodes CDR1 LNHDA and CDR2 SQIVND (reference sequence). The CDR3 covers 15 residues. Trimming took 5 bases from V and 5 from J; bases not matched to a gene: 10. The chain employs TRBV19 and TRBJ2-5; TRBD2 agrees at 8 bases. The clonotype was recovered from a woman aged 25 to 39 in good health. The source material was memory CD4+ T cells sorted from blood. Subset reported: CD45RA-negative fraction. CDR3 DNA: TGTGCCAGTAGTTCAGACAGCGGGAGTGGTGAGACCCAGTACTTC. It specifies CASSSDSGSGETQYF. Full variable domain (rest looked up from reference TRBV19 and TRBJ2-5): DGGITQSPKYLFRKEGQNVTLSCEQNLNHDAMYWYRQDPGQGLRLIYYSQIVNDFQKGDIAEGYSVSREKKESFPLTVTSAQKNPTAFYLCASSSDSGSGETQYFGPGTRLLVL.